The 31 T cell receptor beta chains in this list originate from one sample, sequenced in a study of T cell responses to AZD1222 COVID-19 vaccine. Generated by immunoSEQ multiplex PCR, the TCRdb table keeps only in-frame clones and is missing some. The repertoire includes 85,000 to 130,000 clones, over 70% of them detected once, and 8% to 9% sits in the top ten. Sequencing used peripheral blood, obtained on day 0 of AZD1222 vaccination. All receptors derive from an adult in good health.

DNA for the CDR3: TGTGCCAGCAGCCGACAGGTCTCGGCAAATTCGCGCACTGAAGCTTTCTTT. The encoded protein is CASSRQVSANSRTEAFF. The V and J genes are TRBV5-5 and TRBJ1-1; D may be TRBD1 (6 bases). This CDR3 is built from 17 residues. The V end lost 4 bases, the J end lost 4 bases, and 23 bases lay between the germline ends. The germline gives CDR1 SGHKS, CDR2 YYEKEE (reference sequence).

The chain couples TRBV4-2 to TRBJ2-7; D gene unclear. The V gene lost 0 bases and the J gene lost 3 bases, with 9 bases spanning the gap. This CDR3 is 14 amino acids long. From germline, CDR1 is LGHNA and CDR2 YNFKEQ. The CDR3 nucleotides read TGTGCCAGCAGCCAAGAGTCCCTAAACTACGAGCAGTACTTC. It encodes CASSQESLNYEQYF.

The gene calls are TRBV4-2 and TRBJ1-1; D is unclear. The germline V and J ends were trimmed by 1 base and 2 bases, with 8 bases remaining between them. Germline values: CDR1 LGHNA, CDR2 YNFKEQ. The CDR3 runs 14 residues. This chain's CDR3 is CASSQGVGNTEAFF. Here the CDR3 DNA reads TGTGCCAGCAGCCAAGGAGTTGGAAACACTGAAGCTTTCTTT.

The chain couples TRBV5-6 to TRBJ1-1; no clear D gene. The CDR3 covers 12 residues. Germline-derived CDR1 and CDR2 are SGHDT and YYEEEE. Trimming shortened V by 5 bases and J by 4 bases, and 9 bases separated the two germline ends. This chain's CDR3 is CASRVGSTEAFF. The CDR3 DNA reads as TGTGCCAGCAGGGTTGGGAGCACTGAAGCTTTCTTT.

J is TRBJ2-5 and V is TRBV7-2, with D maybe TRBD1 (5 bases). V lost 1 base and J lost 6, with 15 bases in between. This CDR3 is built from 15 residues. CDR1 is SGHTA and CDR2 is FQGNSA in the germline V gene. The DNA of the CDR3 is TGTGCCAGCAGCTTAGATTTTCAGGGTATGCAGACCCAGTACTTC. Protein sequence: CASSLDFQGMQTQYF.

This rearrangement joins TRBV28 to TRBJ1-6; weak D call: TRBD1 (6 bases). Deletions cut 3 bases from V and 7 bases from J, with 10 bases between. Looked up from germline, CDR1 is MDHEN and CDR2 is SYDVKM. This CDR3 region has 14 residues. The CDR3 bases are TGTGCCAGCAGTTTGGGGAGGGGGAATTCACCCCTCCACTTT. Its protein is CASSLGRGNSPLHF.

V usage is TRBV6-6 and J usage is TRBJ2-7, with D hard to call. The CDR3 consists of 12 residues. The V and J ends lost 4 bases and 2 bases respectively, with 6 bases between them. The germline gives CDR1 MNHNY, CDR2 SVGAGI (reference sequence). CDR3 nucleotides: TGTGCCAGCAGTTCAACGGCCTACGAGCAGTACTTC. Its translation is CASSSTAYEQYF.

The CDR3 here is CSARGVTGYSGNTIYF. CDR3 nucleotides: TGCAGCGCTAGGGGGGTGACAGGATACTCTGGAAACACCATATATTTT. This chain uses TRBV29-1 with TRBJ1-3; D might be TRBD1 (6 bases). CDR1 is SQVTM, CDR2 ANQGSEA, per germline. The V and J ends lost 7 bases and 0 bases respectively, with 19 bases between them. This CDR3 comprises 16 residues.

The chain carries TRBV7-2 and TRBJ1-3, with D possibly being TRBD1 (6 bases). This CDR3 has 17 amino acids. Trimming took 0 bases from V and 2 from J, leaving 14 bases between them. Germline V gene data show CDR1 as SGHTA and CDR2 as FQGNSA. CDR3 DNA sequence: TGTGCCAGCAGCTTAGCGGGTCGGGGGCTTACTGGAAACACCATATATTTT. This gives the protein CASSLAGRGLTGNTIYF. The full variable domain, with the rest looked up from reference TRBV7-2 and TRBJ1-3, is GAGVSQSPSNKVTEKGKDVELRCDPISGHTALYWYRQSLGQGLEFLIYFQGNSAPDKSGLPSDRFSAERTGGSVSTLTIQRTQQEDSAVYLCASSLAGRGLTGNTIYFGEGSWLTVV.

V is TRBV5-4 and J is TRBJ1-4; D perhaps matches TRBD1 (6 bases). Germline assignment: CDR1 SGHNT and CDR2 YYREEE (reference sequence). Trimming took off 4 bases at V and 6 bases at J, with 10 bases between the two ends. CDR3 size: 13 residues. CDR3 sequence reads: CASSPYRDEKLFF. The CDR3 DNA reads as TGTGCCAGCAGCCCCTACAGGGATGAAAAACTGTTTTTT. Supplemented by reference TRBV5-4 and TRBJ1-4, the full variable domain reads ETGVTQSPTHLIKTRGQQVTLRCSSQSGHNTVSWYQQALGQGPQFIFQYYREEENGRGNFPPRFSGLQFPNYSSELNVNALELDDSALYLCASSPYRDEKLFFGSGTQLSVL.

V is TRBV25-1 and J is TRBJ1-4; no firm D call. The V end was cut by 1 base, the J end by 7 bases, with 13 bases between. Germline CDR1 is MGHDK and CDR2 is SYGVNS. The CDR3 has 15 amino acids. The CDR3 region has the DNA TGTGCCAGCAGTGAATTCCGGCAGGCCCTTGAAAAACTGTTTTTT. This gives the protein CASSEFRQALEKLFF.

This CDR3 is CASSSRGYGSYEQYF. Written as DNA, the CDR3 is TGTGCCAGCAGCTCACGGGGGTATGGCTCCTACGAGCAGTACTTC. V is TRBV13 and J is TRBJ2-7, with D possibly being TRBD2 (6 bases). V was clipped by 4 bases and J by 0 bases, with 13 bases between them. CDR1 PRHDT and CDR2 FYEKMQ come from the germline V gene (reference sequence). This CDR3 has 15 residues.

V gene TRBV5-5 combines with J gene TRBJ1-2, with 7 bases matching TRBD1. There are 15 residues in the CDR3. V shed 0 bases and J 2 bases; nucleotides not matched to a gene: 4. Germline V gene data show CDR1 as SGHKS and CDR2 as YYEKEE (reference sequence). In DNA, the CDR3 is TGTGCCAGCAGCTTGGACCCGGGACAGAACTATGGCTACACCTTC. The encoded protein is CASSLDPGQNYGYTF.

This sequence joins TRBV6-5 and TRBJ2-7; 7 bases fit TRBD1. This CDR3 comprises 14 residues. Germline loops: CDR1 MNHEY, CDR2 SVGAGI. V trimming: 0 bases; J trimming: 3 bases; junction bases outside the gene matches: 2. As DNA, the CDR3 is TGTGCCAGCAGTTACTCGCGACAGGGCTACGAGCAGTACTTC. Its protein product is CASSYSRQGYEQYF.

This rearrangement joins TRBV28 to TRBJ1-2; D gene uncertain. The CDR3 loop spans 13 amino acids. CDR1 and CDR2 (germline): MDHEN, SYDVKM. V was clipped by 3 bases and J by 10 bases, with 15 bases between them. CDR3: CASSLTEQQIYTF. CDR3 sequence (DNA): TGTGCCAGCAGTTTGACGGAACAGCAAATCTACACCTTC.

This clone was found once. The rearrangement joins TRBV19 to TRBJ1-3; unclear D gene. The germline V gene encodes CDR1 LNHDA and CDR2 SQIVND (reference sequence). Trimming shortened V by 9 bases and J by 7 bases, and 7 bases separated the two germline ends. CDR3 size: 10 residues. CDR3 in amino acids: CARTRNTIYF. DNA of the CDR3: TGTGCCAGAACACGGAACACCATATATTTT.

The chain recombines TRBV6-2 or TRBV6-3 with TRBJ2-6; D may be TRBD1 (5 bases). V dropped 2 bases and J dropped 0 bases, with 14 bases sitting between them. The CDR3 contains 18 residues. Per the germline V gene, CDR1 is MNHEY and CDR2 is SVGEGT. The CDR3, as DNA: TGTGCCAGCAGTTACGCGAGGACATACGACTCTGGGGCCAACGTCCTGACTTTC. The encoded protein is CASSYARTYDSGANVLTF.

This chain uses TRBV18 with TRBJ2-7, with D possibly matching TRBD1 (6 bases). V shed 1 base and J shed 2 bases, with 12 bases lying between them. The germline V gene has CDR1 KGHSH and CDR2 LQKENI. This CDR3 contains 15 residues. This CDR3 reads CASSPLGRGAYEQYF. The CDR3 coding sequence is TGTGCCAGCTCACCACTAGGCAGGGGAGCCTACGAGCAGTACTTC.

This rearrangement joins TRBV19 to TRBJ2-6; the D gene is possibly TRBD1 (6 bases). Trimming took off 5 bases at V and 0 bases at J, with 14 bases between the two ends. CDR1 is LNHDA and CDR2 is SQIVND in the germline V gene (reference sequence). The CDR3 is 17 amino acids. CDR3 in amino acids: CASSFRGLYSGANVLTF. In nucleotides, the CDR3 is TGTGCCAGTAGTTTCAGGGGTCTTTACTCTGGGGCCAACGTCCTGACTTTC.

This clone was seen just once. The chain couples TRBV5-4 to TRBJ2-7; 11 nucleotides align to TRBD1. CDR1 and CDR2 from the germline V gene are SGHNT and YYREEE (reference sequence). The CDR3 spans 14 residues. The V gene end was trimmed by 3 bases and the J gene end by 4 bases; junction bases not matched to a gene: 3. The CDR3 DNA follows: TGTGCCAGCAGCTCGGGACAGGGGGGGTACGAGCAGTACTTC. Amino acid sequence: CASSSGQGGYEQYF.

In nucleotides, the CDR3 is TGTGCCACATCAGAGATGGCGAGAGGGACAGATACGCAGTATTTT. This encodes CATSEMARGTDTQYF. The rearrangement uses TRBV15 and TRBJ2-3, with D tentatively TRBD2 (5 bases). V was cut by 9 bases and J by 3 bases, with 19 bases left in between. Germline CDR1 and CDR2: LNHNV and YYDKDF (reference sequence). This CDR3 has 15 residues.

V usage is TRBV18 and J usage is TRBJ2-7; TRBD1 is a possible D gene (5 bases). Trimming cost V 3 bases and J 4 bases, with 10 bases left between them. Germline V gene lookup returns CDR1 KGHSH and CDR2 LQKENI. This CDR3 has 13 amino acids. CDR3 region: CASSPGRGYEQYF. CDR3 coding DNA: TGTGCCAGCTCACCGGGGCGAGGTTACGAGCAGTACTTC.

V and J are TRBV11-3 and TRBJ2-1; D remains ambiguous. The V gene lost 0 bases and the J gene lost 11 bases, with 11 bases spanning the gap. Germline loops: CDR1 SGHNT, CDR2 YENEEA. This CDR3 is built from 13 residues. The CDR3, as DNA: TGTGCCAGCAGCTTAGATCCGGCGGTTAAGCAGTTCTTC. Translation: CASSLDPAVKQFF.

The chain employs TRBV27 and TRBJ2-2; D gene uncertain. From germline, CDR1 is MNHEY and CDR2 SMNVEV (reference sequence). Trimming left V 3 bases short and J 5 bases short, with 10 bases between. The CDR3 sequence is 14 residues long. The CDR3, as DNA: TGTGCCAGCAGTTTGTTTAAGGCTACCGGGGAGCTGTTTTTT. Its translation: CASSLFKATGELFF.

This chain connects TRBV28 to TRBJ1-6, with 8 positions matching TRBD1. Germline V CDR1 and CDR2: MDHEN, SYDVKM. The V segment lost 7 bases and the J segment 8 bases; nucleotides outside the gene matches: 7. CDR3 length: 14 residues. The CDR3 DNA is TGTGCCAGCACCTCGACAGGGGTATATTCACCCCTCCACTTT. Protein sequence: CASTSTGVYSPLHF. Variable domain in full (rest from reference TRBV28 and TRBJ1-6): DVKVTQSSRYLVKRTGEKVFLECVQDMDHENMFWYRQDPGLGLRLIYFSYDVKMKEKGDIPEGYSVSREKKERFSLILESASTNQTSMYLCASTSTGVYSPLHFGNGTRLTVT.

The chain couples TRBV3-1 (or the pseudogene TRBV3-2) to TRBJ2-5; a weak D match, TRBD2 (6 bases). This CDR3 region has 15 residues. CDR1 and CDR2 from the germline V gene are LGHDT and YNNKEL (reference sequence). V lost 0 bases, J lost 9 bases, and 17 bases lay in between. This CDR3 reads CASSQDHGGTKAQYF. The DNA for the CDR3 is TGTGCCAGCAGCCAAGATCATGGGGGGACCAAGGCCCAGTACTTC.

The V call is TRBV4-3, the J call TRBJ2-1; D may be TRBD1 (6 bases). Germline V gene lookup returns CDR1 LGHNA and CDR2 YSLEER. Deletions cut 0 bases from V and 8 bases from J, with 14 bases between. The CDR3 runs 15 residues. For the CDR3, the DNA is TGCGCCAGCAGCCAAGATTACAGGGTAATGGATGAGCAGTTCTTC. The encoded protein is CASSQDYRVMDEQFF.

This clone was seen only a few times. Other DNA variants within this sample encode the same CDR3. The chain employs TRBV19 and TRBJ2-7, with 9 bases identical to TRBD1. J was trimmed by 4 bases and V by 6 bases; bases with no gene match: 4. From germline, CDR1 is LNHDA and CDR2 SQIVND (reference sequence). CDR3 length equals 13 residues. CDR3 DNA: TGTGCCAGTAGCAGGGACAGGGCTTACGAGCAGTACTTC. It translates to CASSRDRAYEQYF.

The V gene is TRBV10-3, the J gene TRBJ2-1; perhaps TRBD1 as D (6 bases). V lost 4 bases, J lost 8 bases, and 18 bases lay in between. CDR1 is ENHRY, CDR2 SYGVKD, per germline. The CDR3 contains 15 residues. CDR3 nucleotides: TGTGCCATCAGTGGGGTCGAACAGGGTGGCTATGAGCAGTTCTTC. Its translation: CAISGVEQGGYEQFF.

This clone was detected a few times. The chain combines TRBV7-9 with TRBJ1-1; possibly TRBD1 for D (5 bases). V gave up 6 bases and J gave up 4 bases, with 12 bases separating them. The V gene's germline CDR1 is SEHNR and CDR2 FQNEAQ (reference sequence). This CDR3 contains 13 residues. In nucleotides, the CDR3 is TGTGCCAGCAGTCAATGGGGGGGCACTGAAGCTTTCTTT. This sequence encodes CASSQWGGTEAFF.

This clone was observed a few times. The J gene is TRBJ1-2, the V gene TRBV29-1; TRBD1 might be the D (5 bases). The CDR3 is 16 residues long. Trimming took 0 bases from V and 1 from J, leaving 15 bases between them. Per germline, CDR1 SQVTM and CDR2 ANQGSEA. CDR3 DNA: TGCAGCGTTGAAGATCGTCAGGGAAGTAATAACTATGGCTACACCTTC. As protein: CSVEDRQGSNNYGYTF.